Below, 23 T cell receptor beta chains from the same sample are listed, as sequenced in a study of T cell responses to AZD1222 COVID-19 vaccine. The method was immunoSEQ multiplex PCR; TCRdb's version includes in-frame clones alone and lacks a portion of them. This table has more than 150,000 clones, about nine tenths appearing once. The source material was peripheral blood, sampled 28 days after the second AZD1222 dose. The receptors originated from an adult who received the AZD1222 COVID-19 vaccine.

The chain links TRBV5-1 to TRBJ2-2; D remains ambiguous. The germline V gene encodes CDR1 SGHRS and CDR2 YFSETQ. V was trimmed by 2 bases and J by 0 bases, leaving 14 bases between them. CDR3 length equals 17 residues. The CDR3 loop reads CASSLFGVGANTGELFF. DNA of the CDR3: TGCGCCAGCAGCTTATTTGGGGTGGGCGCGAACACCGGGGAGCTGTTTTTT.

The J gene is TRBJ2-7, the V gene TRBV14; 9 positions match TRBD1. The J segment lost 4 bases and the V segment lost 3 bases, leaving 7 bases of the junction unmatched. Per the germline V gene, CDR1 is SGHDN and CDR2 is FVKESK. The CDR3 has 15 residues. The CDR3 DNA sequence: TGTGCCAGCAGCCAGGGCACGACAGGGGGTTACGAGCAGTACTTC. Translating gives CASSQGTTGGYEQYF.

The sample holds a few counts of this clone. The chain links TRBV25-1 to TRBJ1-1; D not resolved. Germline V gene lookup returns CDR1 MGHDK and CDR2 SYGVNS. Trimming cost V 3 bases and J 9 bases, with 8 bases left between them. CDR3 length: 11 amino acids. CDR3 coding DNA: TGTGCCAGCAGTGATGCTGTAAAAGCTTTCTTT. Its translation: CASSDAVKAFF. The full variable domain, its missing parts supplied by reference TRBV25-1 and TRBJ1-1, is EADIYQTPRYLVIGTGKKITLECSQTMGHDKMYWYQQDPGMELHLIHYSYGVNSTEKGDLSSESTVSRIRTEHFPLTLESARPSHTSQYLCASSDAVKAFFGQGTRLTVV.

The CDR3 is CAISESGQGIHSPLHF. The CDR3 DNA follows: TGTGCCATCAGTGAGTCGGGGCAGGGGATTCATTCACCCCTCCACTTT. The chain employs TRBV10-3 and TRBJ1-6, with a weak D call TRBD1 (6 bases). Per germline, CDR1 ENHRY and CDR2 SYGVKD. The V end was cut by 0 bases, the J end by 8 bases, with 14 bases between. CDR3 size: 16 residues.

This chain joins TRBV6-2 or TRBV6-3 and TRBJ2-7; D not certain. Trimming took off 2 bases at V and 7 bases at J, with 6 bases between the two ends. Germline CDR1 MNHEY, CDR2 SVGEGT. The CDR3 loop spans 11 amino acids. The CDR3 loop reads CASSYLREQYF. The CDR3 region has the DNA TGTGCCAGCAGTTACCTCAGAGAGCAGTACTTC.

This rearrangement joins TRBV27 to TRBJ2-1, with D possibly TRBD1 on 6 matching bases. CDR1 is MNHEY and CDR2 is SMNVEV in the germline V gene (reference sequence). Trimming removed 1 base from V and 9 bases from J, with 13 bases in between. CDR3 length: 14 amino acids. The CDR3 sequence: CASSLFGSRGEQFF. The CDR3 DNA is TGTGCCAGCAGTTTATTCGGTAGCAGGGGTGAGCAGTTCTTC.

This chain connects TRBV12-3 or TRBV12-4 to TRBJ2-1; D call uncertain. V was trimmed by 5 bases and J by 6 bases, leaving 11 bases between them. The CDR3 is made up of 13 amino acids. The CDR3 bases are TGTGCCAGCAGTCACAATGTTGGCAATGAGCAGTTCTTC. It encodes CASSHNVGNEQFF.

CDR3 nucleotides: TGTGCCAGCAGTCGCGACACGAACACCGGGGAGCTGTTTTTT. Its translation is CASSRDTNTGELFF. The chain is built from TRBV6-5 and TRBJ2-2; D is ambiguous. The CDR3 sequence is 14 residues long. V was cut by 5 bases and J by 0 bases, with 7 bases left in between. Per the germline V gene, CDR1 is MNHEY and CDR2 is SVGAGI.

This clone was picked up one time. The chain is built from TRBV28 and TRBJ2-5, with a weak D call TRBD2 (5 bases). The V gene lost 11 bases and the J gene lost 5 bases, with 15 bases spanning the gap. The CDR3 covers 12 residues. Looked up from germline, CDR1 is MDHEN and CDR2 is SYDVKM. For the CDR3, the DNA is TGTGCCTCTCATACTAGTCTCGAGACCCAGTACTTC. Translating it yields CASHTSLETQYF.

The rearrangement uses TRBV29-1 and TRBJ2-3; D is unclear. The germline gives CDR1 SQVTM, CDR2 ANQGSEA. This CDR3 is built from 13 residues. Trimming removed 1 base from V and 0 bases from J, with 5 bases in between. The CDR3 loop reads CSVEVDSTDTQYF. In DNA form, the CDR3 reads TGCAGCGTTGAAGTGGATAGCACAGATACGCAGTATTTT.

The rearrangement uses TRBV19 and TRBJ1-5, with D perhaps TRBD1 (5 bases). Germline-derived CDR1 and CDR2 are LNHDA and SQIVND (reference sequence). This CDR3 is built from 15 residues. The V gene lost 8 bases and the J gene lost 1 base, with 15 bases spanning the gap. CDR3 nucleotides: TGTGCCAGTGGACTTACAGGTCTAAGCAATCAGCCCCAGCATTTT. This translates into CASGLTGLSNQPQHF.

Notes on this clone: Other DNA sequences from this sample encode an identical CDR3 as well. The genes are TRBV5-1 and TRBJ2-1; 11 bases line up with TRBD2. The V segment lost 4 bases and the J segment 3 bases; nucleotides outside the gene matches: 3. The CDR3 runs 15 residues. CDR1 SGHRS and CDR2 YFSETQ come from the germline V gene. CDR3 amino acids: CASSPGTSGYNEQFF. The CDR3 region has the DNA TGCGCCAGCAGCCCCGGGACTAGCGGCTACAATGAGCAGTTCTTC.

The genes are TRBV5-6 and TRBJ2-1; tentatively, D is TRBD1 or TRBD2 (5 bases each). Germline V gives CDR1 SGHDT, CDR2 YYEEEE. The germline V and J ends were trimmed by 2 bases and 3 bases, with 12 bases remaining between them. The CDR3 runs 15 residues. The CDR3 is CASSFLGPYYNEQFF. The CDR3 DNA reads as TGTGCCAGCAGCTTCCTGGGACCCTACTACAATGAGCAGTTCTTC.

V gene TRBV5-4 combines with J gene TRBJ2-3; D gene ambiguous. V lost 1 base to trimming and J lost 1 base, with 10 bases between them. This CDR3 has 15 residues. CDR1 SGHNT and CDR2 YYREEE come from the germline V gene (reference sequence). The CDR3 here is CASSLNRPGTDTQYF. The CDR3, as DNA: TGTGCCAGCAGCTTGAATCGCCCAGGCACAGATACGCAGTATTTT.

The chain combines TRBV28 with TRBJ2-1; TRBD2 aligns across 8 bases. With 4 bases clipped from V and 5 bases from J, the junction kept 7 bases outside the gene matches. The CDR3 is made up of 15 amino acids. In germline, CDR1 is MDHEN, CDR2 SYDVKM. CDR3 amino acids: CASSSPSGGNNEQFF. The CDR3 DNA reads TGTGCCAGCAGTTCTCCGTCGGGAGGGAACAATGAGCAGTTCTTC.

The chain carries TRBV2 and TRBJ1-3, with unresolved D. The CDR3 spans 15 residues. Germline CDR1 is SNHLY and CDR2 is FYNNEI. The ends were cut back, 6 bases at V and 0 bases at J, with 12 bases in the middle. For the CDR3, the DNA is TGTGCCAGCAGAGACGGATTAAGCTCTGGAAACACCATATATTTT. Translating gives CASRDGLSSGNTIYF.

The rearrangement uses TRBV7-9 and TRBJ1-2; D unclear. V was pared by 4 bases and J by 2 bases, with 14 bases between. Per germline, CDR1 SEHNR and CDR2 FQNEAQ (reference sequence). The CDR3 has 15 residues. The CDR3 here is CASSSRVGVNYGYTF. The CDR3 DNA follows: TGTGCCAGCAGCTCAAGAGTGGGAGTAAACTATGGCTACACCTTC. Based on the CDR3 plus reference TRBV7-9 and TRBJ1-2, the full variable domain is DTGVSQNPRHKITKRGQNVTFRCDPISEHNRLYWYRQTLGQGPEFLTYFQNEAQLEKSRLLSDRFSAERPKGSFSTLEIQRTEQGDSAMYLCASSSRVGVNYGYTFGSGTRLTVV.

The V gene is TRBV6-5, the J gene TRBJ2-1; no clear D. The germline V gene has CDR1 MNHEY and CDR2 SVGAGI. The length of the CDR3 is 13 residues. Deletions cut 6 bases from V and 9 bases from J, with 15 bases between. The CDR3 is CASRSASRFEQFF. CDR3 coding DNA: TGTGCCAGCAGGAGCGCAAGTAGGTTTGAGCAGTTCTTC.

The rearrangement uses TRBV2 and TRBJ2-7; TRBD1 might be the D (5 bases). With 8 bases removed from V and 0 bases from J, the gap between germline ends came to 20 bases. Germline CDR1 and CDR2: SNHLY and FYNNEI. This CDR3 contains 16 residues. The CDR3 is CASQKAQQASSYEQYF. DNA of the CDR3: TGTGCCAGCCAAAAAGCGCAACAGGCTAGCTCCTACGAGCAGTACTTC.

The V call is TRBV29-1, the J call TRBJ2-7; the match to TRBD1 covers 8 bases. The CDR3 runs to 13 residues. V gave up 5 bases and J gave up 3 bases; unmatched junction bases: 6. Germline V CDR1 and CDR2: SQVTM, ANQGSEA. The CDR3 DNA sequence: TGCAGCGTTTCTCAGGGGGCGAACTACGAGCAGTACTTC. The encoded protein is CSVSQGANYEQYF.

The chain uses TRBV21-1 and TRBJ1-2. TRBV21-1 is recorded as a pseudogene. The CDR3 runs 14 residues. The CDR3 coding sequence is TGTGCCAGCAGCAAAAGAAGAACTAACTATGGCTACACCTTC. It is translated as CASSKRRTNYGYTF.

The rearrangement links TRBV27 to TRBJ1-1, with 7 nucleotides matching TRBD1. V dropped 10 bases and J dropped 2; count of bases not matched to a gene: 10. The CDR3 has 14 residues. Germline CDR1 reads MNHEY; CDR2 reads SMNVEV (reference sequence). CDR3 residues: CATNRQGPNTEAFF. Written as DNA, the CDR3 is TGTGCCACCAATAGACAGGGTCCTAACACTGAAGCTTTCTTT.

The rearrangement joins TRBV25-1 to TRBJ2-1, with D perhaps given as TRBD1 or TRBD2 (6 bases each). The V end lost 4 bases, the J end lost 4 bases, and 14 bases lay between the germline ends. Germline V gives CDR1 MGHDK, CDR2 SYGVNS. This CDR3 comprises 15 residues. CDR3 in DNA: TGTGCCAGCAGTGGAACAGGGAGGAGGTACAATGAGCAGTTCTTC. As protein: CASSGTGRRYNEQFF.